This is a list of T cell receptor beta chains from one sample in a study of identical twins. TCRdb used MiXCR to reprocess the 5' RACE reads, holding one entry per CDR3 protein. Altogether 500,000 or so distinct CDR3 sequences are present, approximately 15% being singletons, with the ten largest covering more than 0.5%. These data are also associated with another study on yellow fever vaccine responses in identical twins.

The specimen sequenced was CD4+ T cells sorted from blood. The receptors were gathered from a woman younger than 35 in good health. The CDR3 runs from the conserved cysteine through the conserved F or W. A D gene is named only where the DNA matches it firmly.

J: TRBJ2-7; D: TRBD2; V: TRBV27; CDR3: CASSLTSGGPTEQYF
J: TRBJ2-7; D: TRBD1; V: TRBV7-9; CDR3: CASSGQDNSYEQYF
J: TRBJ2-3; D: NA; V: TRBV7-9; CDR3: CASSSDRPTDTQYF
J: TRBJ2-7; D: NA; V: TRBV3-1; CDR3: CASSPSVHSYEQYF
J: TRBJ2-3; D: TRBD1; V: TRBV15; CDR3: CATGTARGDTQYF
J: TRBJ2-5; D: TRBD1; V: TRBV10-3; CDR3: CAITETGGIGETQYF
J: TRBJ2-7; D: TRBD2; V: TRBV9; CDR3: CASSVALRLAGEYEQYF
J: TRBJ2-5; D: NA; V: TRBV20-1; CDR3: CSARGPEGETQYF
J: TRBJ2-7; D: TRBD1; V: TRBV6-5; CDR3: CASSWDSRYEQYF
J: TRBJ2-5; D: NA; V: TRBV30; CDR3: CAWITRGETQYF
J: TRBJ1-1; D: NA; V: TRBV20-1; CDR3: CSATSGFGSTEAFF
J: TRBJ2-7; D: TRBD2; V: TRBV2; CDR3: CASSRKRTSGGAAYEQYF
J: TRBJ2-5; D: TRBD2; V: TRBV12-3/TRBV12-4; CDR3: CASSRGLGSETQYF
J: TRBJ1-2; D: NA; V: TRBV28; CDR3: CASSLLDRLNYGYTF
J: TRBJ2-7; D: TRBD2; V: TRBV27; CDR3: CASSPALAGVYEQYF
J: TRBJ2-1; D: TRBD2; V: TRBV20-1; CDR3: CSARDGGGTSTYNEQFF
J: TRBJ2-1; D: TRBD2; V: TRBV20-1; CDR3: CSARDLAGARSSYNEQFF
J: TRBJ2-1; D: NA; V: TRBV4-3; CDR3: CASSRPGDNEQFF
J: TRBJ2-1; D: TRBD1; V: TRBV6-5; CDR3: CASSRGSEQFF
J: TRBJ2-5; D: NA; V: TRBV20-1; CDR3: CSARSSGETQYF
J: TRBJ2-7; D: TRBD2; V: TRBV10-2; CDR3: CASSENGGREQYF
J: TRBJ2-7; D: TRBD1; V: TRBV29-1; CDR3: CSVGGTGVYEQYF
J: TRBJ2-7; D: TRBD2; V: TRBV3-1; CDR3: CASSPGGTSGNYEQYF
J: TRBJ2-7; D: NA; V: TRBV27; CDR3: CASSLGGTVPQYF
J: TRBJ2-1; D: TRBD1; V: TRBV3-1; CDR3: CASSRGTGDQGQFF
J: TRBJ1-6; D: NA; V: TRBV20-1; CDR3: CSARVGEGNSPLHF
J: TRBJ1-2; D: NA; V: TRBV20-1; CDR3: CSASSGIYGYTF
J: TRBJ2-3; D: TRBD2; V: TRBV12-3/TRBV12-4; CDR3: CASSRGTSGRGDTQYF
J: TRBJ1-4; D: TRBD1; V: TRBV30; CDR3: CAWEDRGSAKLFF
J: TRBJ2-7; D: NA; V: TRBV10-3; CDR3: CAISTGEVYEQYF
J: TRBJ1-4; D: NA; V: TRBV10-3; CDR3: CAISDGRDEKLFF
J: TRBJ1-5; D: NA; V: TRBV20-1; CDR3: CSAQSGTTNQPQHF
J: TRBJ2-3; D: NA; V: TRBV10-2; CDR3: CASRNPTREDTTDTQYF
J: TRBJ1-1; D: TRBD1; V: TRBV6-5; CDR3: CASSSGTGGNTEAFF
J: TRBJ2-3; D: NA; V: TRBV15; CDR3: CATSRVSGARTDTQYF
J: TRBJ1-2; D: TRBD1; V: TRBV6-1; CDR3: CASSTTGQLSGYTF
J: TRBJ2-2; D: NA; V: TRBV3-1; CDR3: CASSQGSGGGGELFF
J: TRBJ2-3; D: NA; V: TRBV24-1; CDR3: CATSGPGNTQYF
J: TRBJ2-4; D: TRBD1; V: TRBV6-1; CDR3: CASRAKDRGKNIQYF